This TCR beta chain came from a study of regulatory T cells in long-lasting Graves disease (dated by TCRdb to about 2021). For the study in its entirety: Newly diagnosed Graves' disease patients had taken antithyroid drugs for less than 3 months. Peripheral blood TCR sequencing and RNA sequencing compared persistent Graves' disease patients with newly diagnosed Graves' disease patients. The study was conducted in China and was registered as a clinical trial. A total of some 33 samples were covered by TCR sequencing, comprising some 13 persistent and around 20 newly diagnosed Graves' disease patients.

The CDR3 goes from the cysteine to the phenylalanine over 11 residues. CDR3 DNA only is kept here, 33 bases in frame from base 1. Trimming takes 5 bases off V and 7 bases off J; junction bases not matched to a gene: 4. From a lookup of the germline V gene (reference sequence), CDR1 and CDR2 are DFQATT and SNEGSKA. The library was generated by multiplex PCR. The sequencer was an Illumina HiSeq 4000. TCR beta libraries were built with iRepertoire HTBI primers and Arm-PCR amplification of CDR3 regions. Before sequencing, the PCR products underwent gel purification. Per the original workflow: A total of fewer than 70 TRBV and about 13 TRBJ segments were identified across samples and were used for gene usage analysis of CDR3 amino acid clonotypes. Filtered high-quality paired reads were merged into contigs using COPE and FqMerger. Contigs were aligned with BLAST to IMGT TRBV, TRBD and TRBJ reference genes, and CDR3 was defined per IMGT. Highly expanded clones were defined as clonotypes with a frequency above 0.1%. Repertoire diversity was measured by Shannon entropy, and V-J evenness by the Gini coefficient. A clonotype was considered public if more than one individual shared it. TCRdb ran its own pipeline on the public reads, namely fastp trimming at Q25 and MiXCR clone calling, and kept in-frame beta chains. When rows share a CDR3 protein, they turn into one entry using the most common DNA and genes. TCRdb, not the original authors, processed these V and J calls. Here the sample has around 450,000 distinct CDR3 sequences; about 17% occur a single time. 9% to 15% of the sample belongs to the ten largest clones.

Results and caveats for the whole study, not just this receptor: Patients with persistent disease shared more public clonotypes (about 2,900) than newly diagnosed patients did (966). TRBV28, TRBJ1-2 and TRBJ2-5 were preferentially used in persistent disease, while TRBV20-1 and TRBJ2-1 were favored in newly diagnosed disease. The authors acknowledged the small sample size as a limitation that may reduce accuracy. Persistent Graves' disease patients showed lower TCR Shannon entropy and fewer highly expanded clones than newly diagnosed patients, suggesting clonal expansion. Peripheral blood alone was examined, since thyroid tissue, which constituted the primary lesion, could not be accessed. Only the TCR beta chain was sequenced and analyzed.

This sample's time point label indicates: newly diagnosed GD, antithyroid drugs for less than 3 months. RNA was extracted from PBMCs in TRIzol for both TCR sequencing and RNA sequencing. The diagnosis of Graves' disease was made according to American Thyroid Association guidelines. Recruitment of patients was carried out at an endocrinology department in Xi'an, China. From each patient, around 9 milliliters of peripheral blood was collected into an EDTA anticoagulant tube. Ficoll Paque Plus density gradient separation was used to isolate PBMCs, and no additional T cell sorting was done. An Agilent 2100 Bioanalyzer and agarose gel were used to check RNA quality, and a NanoDrop 2000 was used to measure RNA concentration. Only one count was recorded for this clonotype. The antigen it binds to is not known. It has no much larger one-base neighbor in the sample; base qualities were not kept. Resting on one read, the evidence is weak.

These same data were also listed under a study on T cells in Graves' hyperthyroidism and ophthalmopathy. As the second study states: A patient counted as having stable Graves' hyperthyroidism if no progression to ophthalmopathy occurred over 18 months of follow-up. The hyperthyroidism patients were between 18 and 65 years old and newly diagnosed, with a disease duration of less than 2 months. The study excluded patients with uncontrolled infections, other autoimmune diseases, pregnancy or lactation. Clinical symptoms, serum thyroxine and TRAb, thyroid ultrasound, and orbital computed tomography formed the basis for the diagnoses. The TCR CDR3 was subjected to a first round of RT-PCR using the HTBI primer set and the Qiagen OneStep RT-PCR kit. Most expanded thyroid clonotypes (frequency above 0.001) were also found in blood, which suggests that blood repertoires may mirror thyroid immune responses. A model built on a 13 V-J signature distinguished ophthalmopathy from stable hyperthyroidism, reaching about 89% sensitivity and about 81% specificity in cross-validation and 80%/75% in testing. In validation, progression to ophthalmopathy was predicted by the model with more than 65% sensitivity and around 75% specificity, a median of about 6 months before onset. A discovery cohort of roughly 100 patients, about 40 with Graves' ophthalmopathy and fewer than 65 with stable Graves' hyperthyroidism, was used to find distinguishing TCR V-J signatures. Prospective prediction of ophthalmopathy was tested in an independent validation cohort consisting of 18 to 20 hyperthyroidism patients and around 17 patients who later progressed to ophthalmopathy. The 90 or so discovery patients were randomly split 7:3 into training and test sets. Thyroid tissue and blood T-cell repertoires from about six Graves' hyperthyroidism patients were also compared in the study. After blood sampling, hyperthyroidism patients were treated with methimazole at a starting dose of 30 mg daily, and ophthalmopathy patients were treated with high-dose intravenous methylprednisolone. A second multiplex PCR round built the libraries, followed by size selection and purification. Sequencing of the libraries was done on an Illumina HiSeq2000 using paired-end 100 bp reads. SOAPnuke was used to process the raw data, with reads discarded if the reads contained adapters or uncalled bases, had a mean Phred below 15, or lacked an exact constant-primer or identifier match. COPE v1.2.5 was used to merge the high-quality paired reads, and each unique nucleotide sequence was defined as a clonotype. Clonotypes were aligned to IMGT TRBV, TRBD and TRBJ reference segments using MiTCR v1.1. Only V-J combinations with frequency above 0.0001, covering 99% to 99.2% of repertoires, were analysed. The TCS score was defined as F50 (clonal expansion) divided by E x V (chaos), with BLOSUM62-based TCRdist calculated between CDR3 peptides within each V-J. Welch's t-statistics and random forest reduced approximately 520 V-J features to roughly 13, which were used in a naive Bayes classifier (R e1071). Sample size was not statistically predetermined, and investigators were not blinded to group allocation. The paper reports TCR Vbeta CDR3 sequencing of over 120 peripheral blood samples: approximately 41 ophthalmopathy, under 85 hyperthyroidism and 17 progressor patients.

This receptor was identified in a man aged 35 to 55 with Graves disease. Donor details come from another sample of the same person, matched by shared clones. The sample here was peripheral blood mononuclear cells (PBMCs), taken at new diagnosis, from a patient treated with antithyroid drugs. The chain was built from TRBV20-1 and TRBJ1-2; the central 7 bases match TRBD1. Here the CDR3 is given as CSAGDSIGYTF. Read as DNA, the sequence is TGCAGTGCTGGGGACAGTATTGGCTACACCTTC.